These 10 T cell receptor beta chains originate from one sample sequenced in a study of blood T cell repertoires in COVID-19. Sequencing was performed with immunoSEQ multiplex PCR; in TCRdb, only in-frame clones are kept and a portion is missing. Of around 280,000 clones listed, 88% are singletons. The sample consisted of peripheral blood. The origin of the receptors is a young woman with COVID-19, enrolled during active disease.

V usage is TRBV12-5 and J usage is TRBJ1-6, with unresolved D. Germline V gene data show CDR1 as LGHNT and CDR2 as FRNRAP. The ends were cut back, 0 bases at V and 6 bases at J, with 12 bases in the middle. The CDR3 totals 16 residues. CDR3 bases: TGTGCTAGTGGTTTGGTACTTCCAGGAGGTAATTCACCCCTCCACTTT. It encodes CASGLVLPGGNSPLHF.

The genes are TRBV11-2 and TRBJ2-7; TRBD2 matches 8 bases. The CDR3 runs to 14 residues. With 3 bases clipped from V and 3 bases from J, the junction kept 4 bases outside the gene matches. Germline V gene lookup returns CDR1 SGHAT and CDR2 FQNNGV. CDR3 in DNA: TGTGCCAGCAGCTTGGGACTAGATCGCTACGAGCAGTACTTC. It codes for CASSLGLDRYEQYF.

The gene calls are TRBV5-4 and TRBJ2-5; TRBD1 agrees at 10 bases. The CDR3 runs to 15 residues. CDR1 SGHNT and CDR2 YYREEE come from the germline V gene (reference sequence). V shed 4 bases and J 4 bases; nucleotides not matched to a gene: 7. CDR3 nucleotide sequence: TGTGCCAGCAGCATAAAGACAGGGGGCGGAGAGACCCAGTACTTC. It codes for CASSIKTGGGETQYF.

The chain couples TRBV28 to TRBJ1-5; the match to TRBD1 covers 7 bases. Per germline, CDR1 MDHEN and CDR2 SYDVKM. The J segment lost 2 bases and the V segment lost 9 bases, leaving 10 bases of the junction unmatched. This CDR3 has 15 residues. The CDR3 bases are TGTGCCAGTTTCGGGACAGCGGCGGGCAATCAGCCCCAGCATTTT. Translating gives CASFGTAAGNQPQHF.

The V call is TRBV10-1, the J call TRBJ2-7, with D unclear. Germline V CDR1 and CDR2: WNHNN, SYGVQD (reference sequence). V was clipped by 0 bases and J by 5 bases, with 8 bases between them. This CDR3 is built from 13 residues. The CDR3 protein is CASSESGGDEQYF. Here the CDR3 DNA reads TGCGCCAGCAGTGAGTCCGGCGGCGACGAGCAGTACTTC.

This clone has only a few counts. The J gene is TRBJ2-7, the V gene TRBV2; 12 nucleotides align to TRBD2. The CDR3 is made up of 15 amino acids. With 3 bases clipped from V and 4 bases from J, the junction kept 4 bases outside the gene matches. Germline V gene data show CDR1 as SNHLY and CDR2 as FYNNEI. The DNA for the CDR3 is TGTGCCAGCAGTGACAGACTAGCGGGAGTTTACGAGCAGTACTTC. Its protein product is CASSDRLAGVYEQYF.

This chain connects TRBV29-1 to TRBJ2-1, with 9 bases identical to TRBD2. There are 15 residues in the CDR3. Germline assignment: CDR1 SQVTM and CDR2 ANQGSEA. V gave up 6 bases and J gave up 8 bases; unmatched junction bases: 14. The CDR3 sequence is CSVLGASGNKYEQFF. The DNA of the CDR3 is TGCAGCGTCCTCGGGGCTAGCGGGAATAAGTATGAGCAGTTCTTC.

The chain couples TRBV7-2 to TRBJ1-1; tentatively, D is TRBD1 (6 bases). Germline CDR1 reads SGHTA; CDR2 reads FQGNSA. The CDR3 loop spans 14 amino acids. V shed 5 bases and J shed 1 base, with 11 bases lying between them. The CDR3 is CASSVTQGNTEAFF. CDR3 DNA sequence: TGTGCCAGCAGCGTTACACAGGGGAACACTGAAGCTTTCTTT.

This chain joins TRBV6-1 and TRBJ1-4; 10 nucleotides align to TRBD1. Germline V gives CDR1 MNHNS, CDR2 SASEGT. The CDR3 sequence is 15 residues long. After removal of 5 bases from V and 5 bases from J, the junction contained 5 bases not matched to a gene. Here the CDR3 reads CASSHPTGGNEKLFF. The DNA of the CDR3 is TGTGCCAGCAGTCATCCGACAGGGGGCAATGAAAAACTGTTTTTT.

CDR3 coding DNA: TGTGCCACCCGATACAGGGGGATTAGCAATCAGCCCCAGCATTTT. Its protein product is CATRYRGISNQPQHF. This rearrangement joins TRBV28 to TRBJ1-5; 8 positions match TRBD1. This CDR3 region has 15 residues. The germline gives CDR1 MDHEN, CDR2 SYDVKM. J gave up 0 bases and V 10 bases, and 8 bases lay outside the gene matches.